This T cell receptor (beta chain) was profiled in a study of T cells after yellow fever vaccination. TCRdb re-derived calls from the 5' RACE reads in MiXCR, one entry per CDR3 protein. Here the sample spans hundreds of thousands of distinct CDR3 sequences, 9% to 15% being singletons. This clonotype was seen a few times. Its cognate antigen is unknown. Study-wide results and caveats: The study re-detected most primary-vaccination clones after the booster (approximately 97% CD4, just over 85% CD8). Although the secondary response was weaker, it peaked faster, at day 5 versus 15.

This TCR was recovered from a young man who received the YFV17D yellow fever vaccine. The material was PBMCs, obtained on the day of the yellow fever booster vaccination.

The CDR3 loop reads CATSDLSRGHEQYF. The CDR3 bases are TGTGCCACCAGTGATTTAAGCAGGGGTCACGAGCAGTACTTC. J is TRBJ2-7 and V is TRBV24-1; perhaps TRBD1 as D (6 bases). Trimming removed 1 base at V and 5 bases at J, with 11 bases between. The CDR3 is made up of 14 amino acids. Germline V gives CDR1 KGHDR, CDR2 SFDVKD.